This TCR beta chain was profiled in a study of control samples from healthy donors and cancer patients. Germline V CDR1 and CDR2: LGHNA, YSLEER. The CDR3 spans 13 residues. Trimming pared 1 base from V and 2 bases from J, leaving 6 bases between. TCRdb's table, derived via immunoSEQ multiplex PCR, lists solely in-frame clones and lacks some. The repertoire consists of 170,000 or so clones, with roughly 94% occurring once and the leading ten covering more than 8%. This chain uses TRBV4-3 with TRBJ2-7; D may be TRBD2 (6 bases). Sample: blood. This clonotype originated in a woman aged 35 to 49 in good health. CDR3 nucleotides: TGCGCCAGCAGCCAAGCGGGAGCCTACGAGCAGTACTTC. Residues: CASSQAGAYEQYF.